The clone carrying this T cell receptor (beta chain) has more than one count but fewer than ten. Its antigen is unidentified. This record comes from a study of shared clonotypes between healthy human individuals. CDR1 and CDR2 from the germline V gene are MNHNS and SASEGT. The CDR3 is made up of 16 amino acids. V was trimmed by 4 bases and J by 0 bases, leaving 13 bases between them. How the authors handled the data: With immunoSEQ giving junction-only sequences and no quality scores, filtering differed. TCRdb's copy holds only in-frame clones and misses some; the assay was immunoSEQ multiplex PCR. The DNA gave D and trimming, while V, J and clone size come from that table. Of 650,000 to 800,000 clones listed, approximately 72% were seen once; the top ten hold approximately 1.7%. Study-wide findings and caveats: Shared clonotypes across all four donors exceeded non-shared ones in generation probability.

The chain combines TRBV6-1 with TRBJ2-1; D unclear. The material sequenced was memory CD4+ T cells sorted from blood. As for subset: CD45RA-negative fraction. This clonotype originated in a woman in her twenties or thirties in good health. This CDR3 is CASSGGYLRSYNEQFF. CDR3 DNA sequence: TGTGCCAGCAGTGGTGGCTACCTTCGCTCCTACAATGAGCAGTTCTTC.